One and the same sample provided the 19 T cell receptor beta chains below, sequenced in a study of cytomegalovirus exposure and HLA in healthy donors. Data came from immunoSEQ multiplex PCR; TCRdb stores just in-frame clones and leaves some out. The repertoire holds about 110,000 clones, with roughly 89% as singletons. The sequenced material came from PBMCs. The receptors derive from a woman aged 18-30 years in good health and CMV-seronegative.

This clone has only a few counts. The chain links TRBV25-1 to TRBJ1-2, with D tentatively TRBD1 (5 bases). This CDR3 spans 13 amino acids. The germline gives CDR1 MGHDK, CDR2 SYGVNS. The V end was cut by 5 bases, the J end by 5 bases, with 12 bases between. CDR3 in amino acids: CASSQGAGYGYTF. The CDR3 region has the DNA TGTGCCAGCAGTCAAGGGGCCGGTTATGGCTACACCTTC.

The V call is TRBV4-2, the J call TRBJ2-7; unclear D gene. Per germline, CDR1 LGHNA and CDR2 YNFKEQ. Trimming removed 0 bases from V and 3 bases from J, with 6 bases in between. There are 13 residues in the CDR3. The CDR3 region has the DNA TGTGCCAGCAGCCAAGATCTAGGCTACGAGCAGTACTTC. Translating it yields CASSQDLGYEQYF.

The V and J genes are TRBV2 and TRBJ2-1, with 10 bases aligning to TRBD1. Per germline, CDR1 SNHLY and CDR2 FYNNEI. The CDR3 sequence is 15 residues long. V lost 1 base, J lost 9 bases, and 6 bases stayed unmatched. The CDR3 loop reads CASSEVGQGYGEQFF. DNA of the CDR3: TGTGCCAGCAGTGAAGTGGGACAGGGGTATGGTGAGCAGTTCTTC.

The rearrangement joins TRBV5-4 to TRBJ2-5; D remains unclear. CDR1 is SGHNT and CDR2 is YYREEE in the germline V gene (reference sequence). The CDR3 length is 13 residues. Between the trimmed V and J ends, which lost 2 bases and 3 bases, there was a span of 8 bases. The CDR3 nucleotides read TGTGCCAGCAGCTTAGGCGGAGAAGAGACCCAGTACTTC. This sequence encodes CASSLGGEETQYF.

This chain joins TRBV28 and TRBJ1-3, with D uncertain. Per the germline V gene, CDR1 is MDHEN and CDR2 is SYDVKM. The CDR3 contains 14 residues. The V end was cut by 6 bases, the J end by 0 bases, with 9 bases between. The CDR3 coding sequence is TGTGCCAGCAGCACAGCCACCTCTGGAAACACCATATATTTT. This sequence encodes CASSTATSGNTIYF.

CDR3 bases: TGTGCCATCAGGGCGTCGGGGAATGAGCAGTTCTTC. Protein sequence: CAIRASGNEQFF. The chain recombines TRBV10-3 with TRBJ2-1, with D possibly matching TRBD2 (5 bases). In germline, CDR1 is ENHRY, CDR2 SYGVKD. CDR3 length: 12 amino acids. V was cut by 6 bases and J by 7 bases, with 10 bases left in between.

The gene calls are TRBV7-6 and TRBJ2-5, with a weak D call TRBD1 (6 bases). The germline gives CDR1 SGHVS, CDR2 FNYEAQ. V was pared by 5 bases and J by 1 base, with 8 bases between. This CDR3 has 13 residues. The CDR3 reads CASSRDIQETQYF. The DNA for the CDR3 is TGTGCCAGCAGCAGGGACATCCAAGAGACCCAGTACTTC.

This clone turned up a few times. J is TRBJ1-5 and V is TRBV28; D call uncertain. The CDR3 extends over 15 amino acids. Germline CDR1 reads MDHEN; CDR2 reads SYDVKM. Trimming pared 6 bases from V and 3 bases from J, leaving 15 bases between. The CDR3 region is CASSQRGANNQPQHF. CDR3 sequence (DNA): TGTGCCAGCAGCCAACGGGGTGCTAACAATCAGCCCCAGCATTTT.

The rearrangement links TRBV29-1 to TRBJ2-7; TRBD1 agrees at 10 bases. V trimming: 4 bases; J trimming: 4 bases; junction bases outside the gene matches: 4. The CDR3 sequence is 13 residues long. Germline V lookup: CDR1 SQVTM, CDR2 ANQGSEA. In DNA, the CDR3 is TGCAGCGTTGGGGACAGGGGATCATACGAGCAGTACTTC. This gives the protein CSVGDRGSYEQYF.

The chain has TRBV5-6 and TRBJ2-7; 9 nucleotides match TRBD2. J gave up 4 bases and V 4 bases, and 12 bases lay outside the gene matches. Looked up from germline, CDR1 is SGHDT and CDR2 is YYEEEE. The CDR3 contains 16 residues. CDR3: CASSRAGGHNTYEQYF. The CDR3 region has the DNA TGTGCCAGCAGCAGAGCGGGGGGCCATAATACTTACGAGCAGTACTTC.

The CDR3 nucleotides read TGTGCCAGCAGCATTAGCGGTTTAGAGACCCAGTACTTC. Protein product: CASSISGLETQYF. V gene TRBV7-2 combines with J gene TRBJ2-5, with D perhaps matching TRBD2 (6 bases). Trimming stripped 5 bases from V and 4 bases from J, with 11 bases between. The V gene's germline CDR1 is SGHTA and CDR2 FQGNSA. The CDR3 loop spans 13 amino acids. Full variable domain (outside the CDR3, taken from reference TRBV7-2 and TRBJ2-5): GAGVSQSPSNKVTEKGKDVELRCDPISGHTALYWYRQSLGQGLEFLIYFQGNSAPDKSGLPSDRFSAERTGGSVSTLTIQRTQQEDSAVYLCASSISGLETQYFGPGTRLLVL.

The chain uses TRBV7-2 and TRBJ2-7; D remains ambiguous. The V end was cut by 5 bases, the J end by 4 bases, with 6 bases between. Germline-derived CDR1 and CDR2 are SGHTA and FQGNSA. The length of the CDR3 is 11 residues. The CDR3 protein is CASSNFYEQYF. The CDR3 DNA follows: TGTGCCAGCAGCAACTTTTACGAGCAGTACTTC.

J is TRBJ2-3 and V is TRBV7-2; no firm D call. Trimming pared 2 bases from V and 5 bases from J, leaving 5 bases between. The CDR3 totals 12 residues. The germline V gene encodes CDR1 SGHTA and CDR2 FQGNSA. CDR3 sequence: CASSLSGDTQYF. CDR3 bases: TGTGCCAGCAGCTTATCGGGAGATACGCAGTATTTT.

The rearrangement joins TRBV11-2 to TRBJ1-3; TRBD1 agrees at 9 bases. Trimming removed 4 bases from V and 5 bases from J; junction bases left unmatched: 9. Germline assignment: CDR1 SGHAT and CDR2 FQNNGV. This CDR3 contains 16 residues. CDR3 coding DNA: TGTGCCAGCAGCTCGCCGGGACAGGGATTTAGAAACACCATATATTTT. As protein: CASSSPGQGFRNTIYF.

CDR3 coding DNA: TGTGCCAGCACCGAAACGCAGGGTGCTTTGGCGCTCACCTTC. This sequence encodes CASTETQGALALTF. The chain carries TRBV6-5 and TRBJ1-2, with D tentatively TRBD1 (5 bases). Trimming stripped 7 bases from V and 13 bases from J, with 25 bases between. The length of the CDR3 is 14 residues. CDR1 is MNHEY, CDR2 SVGAGI, per germline.

This clone was observed once. In the same sample, other DNA sequences code for this CDR3. The rearrangement uses TRBV6-1 and TRBJ2-5; a weak D match, TRBD1 (6 bases). V was shortened by 1 base and J by 5 bases, with 8 bases between the two germline ends. The germline V gene has CDR1 MNHNS and CDR2 SASEGT. This CDR3 is built from 13 residues. The DNA of the CDR3 is TGTGCCAGCAGTGAAGATAGGGGGGAGACCCAGTACTTC. It yields the protein CASSEDRGETQYF.

The gene calls are TRBV28 and TRBJ1-2, with 9 bases aligning to TRBD1. Losses at the gene ends were 5 bases for V and 8 bases for J; bases not matched to a gene: 12. The V gene's germline CDR1 is MDHEN and CDR2 SYDVKM. CDR3 size: 15 residues. The CDR3 region is CASSNSGTGIEGYTF. The CDR3, as DNA: TGTGCCAGCAGTAACTCCGGGACAGGGATTGAGGGCTACACCTTC.

The chain has TRBV16 and TRBJ2-1, with 7 bases fitting TRBD2. J gave up 0 bases and V 0 bases, and 2 bases lay outside the gene matches. Per the germline V gene, CDR1 is KGHSY and CDR2 is FQNENV. This CDR3 is built from 16 residues. The DNA for the CDR3 is TGTGCCAGCAGCCAATCGGGGAGGGGCTCCTACAATGAGCAGTTCTTC. It codes for CASSQSGRGSYNEQFF.

This chain links TRBV5-1 with TRBJ1-2, with 9 positions matching TRBD1. V lost 3 bases to trimming and J lost 6 bases; unmatched junction nucleotides: 3. The CDR3 is 13 amino acids. Germline V lookup: CDR1 SGHRS, CDR2 YFSETQ. In DNA, the CDR3 is TGCGCCAGCAGCTCGAGGACAGGGGATGGCTACACCTTC. Amino acid sequence: CASSSRTGDGYTF.